Listed below are T cell receptor beta chains from one sample, sequenced in a study of cytotoxic CD8 clonotypes in ibrutinib-treated CLL. Some clones are missing from TCRdb's copy, which holds only in-frame ones; the method was immunoSEQ multiplex PCR. The top ten hold approximately 29% of the sample, which has fewer than 50,000 clones, about half seen once. The material sequenced was PBMCs, taken after 12 months of ibrutinib treatment. These receptors came from a human donor with chronic lymphocytic leukemia. The conserved cysteine and the conserved F or W are not part of the CDR3 here.

V gene: TRBV7-7
J gene: TRBJ2-2
CDR3 protein: ASSLGAGTNTGELF

V gene: TRBV15
J gene: TRBJ2-1
CDR3 protein: ATSRDRGLAVNEQF

V gene: TRBV18
J gene: TRBJ2-1
CDR3 protein: ASSPPRASGSWFVTNEQF

V gene: TRBV10-3
J gene: TRBJ1-1
CDR3 protein: AIKGTVEGEAF

V gene: TRBV2
J gene: TRBJ1-2
CDR3 protein: ASSKTGVSNGYT

V gene: TRBV7-6
J gene: TRBJ1-4
CDR3 protein: ASSLRQTMNEKLF

V gene: TRBV5-4
J gene: TRBJ2-1
CDR3 protein: ASSSRGGGSYNEQF

V gene: TRBV11-1
J gene: TRBJ1-1
CDR3 protein: ASSLMNTEAF

V gene: TRBV27
J gene: TRBJ2-7
CDR3 protein: ASKPMSGISYEQY

V gene: TRBV27
J gene: TRBJ1-2
CDR3 protein: ASRASQGIYGYT

V gene: TRBV18
J gene: TRBJ1-5
CDR3 protein: ASSPGRNQPQH

V gene: TRBV9
J gene: TRBJ2-2
CDR3 protein: ASSRGHANTGELF

V gene: TRBV28
J gene: TRBJ2-5
CDR3 protein: ASSFLGGTDQETQY

V gene: TRBV6-6
J gene: TRBJ2-1
CDR3 protein: ATTLLDSLGNEQF

V gene: TRBV21-1
J gene: TRBJ2-1
CDR3 protein: ASSKEGSLAGHYNEQF

V gene: TRBV5-1
J gene: TRBJ2-1
CDR3 protein: ASSDLTSGRPNNEQF

V gene: TRBV7-9
J gene: TRBJ2-2
CDR3 protein: ASSPKISGSLTGELF

V gene: TRBV11-1
J gene: TRBJ1-2
CDR3 protein: ASSENRDTSNYGYT

V gene: TRBV11-3
J gene: TRBJ2-7
CDR3 protein: ASSLDRGREQY

V gene: TRBV5-1
J gene: TRBJ2-2
CDR3 protein: ASSLPRSTGELF

V gene: TRBV27
J gene: TRBJ2-2
CDR3 protein: ASSLSRAGELF

V gene: TRBV27
J gene: TRBJ2-1
CDR3 protein: ASSFAEGRQF

V gene: TRBV29-1
J gene: TRBJ1-1
CDR3 protein: SVGQGGTEAF

V gene: TRBV7-2
J gene: TRBJ1-1
CDR3 protein: ASSLATVGEAF

V gene: TRBV11-1
J gene: TRBJ2-3
CDR3 protein: ASGAEYTDTQY

V gene: TRBV7-2
J gene: TRBJ1-1
CDR3 protein: ASSRTVNTEAF

V gene: TRBV5-1
J gene: TRBJ2-4
CDR3 protein: ASSTNRDQNIQY

V gene: TRBV27
J gene: TRBJ1-2
CDR3 protein: ASRTAGNYGYT

V gene: TRBV5-5
J gene: TRBJ2-1
CDR3 protein: ASTDRGSYNEQF

V gene: TRBV6-1
J gene: TRBJ2-2
CDR3 protein: ASSRSNTGELF

V gene: TRBV9
J gene: TRBJ2-2
CDR3 protein: ASSVETSGRFSTGELF

V gene: TRBV18
J gene: TRBJ1-1
CDR3 protein: ASSPGGGVNTEAF

V gene: TRBV5-1
J gene: TRBJ2-3
CDR3 protein: ASSGGGSTDTQY

V gene: TRBV7-8
J gene: TRBJ2-7
CDR3 protein: ASSLELGLAAYEQY

V gene: TRBV9
J gene: TRBJ2-5
CDR3 protein: ASNRGTVQETQY

V gene: TRBV27
J gene: TRBJ1-1
CDR3 protein: ASSPQGPNTEAF

V gene: TRBV2
J gene: TRBJ1-2
CDR3 protein: ASSDFRGAGYT

V gene: TRBV27
J gene: TRBJ2-7
CDR3 protein: ATPEGGKRLSSYEQY

V gene: TRBV11-1
J gene: TRBJ2-1
CDR3 protein: ASTTSDEQF

V gene: TRBV9
J gene: TRBJ2-1
CDR3 protein: ASSAGGFGNEQF

V gene: TRBV6-1
J gene: TRBJ1-5
CDR3 protein: ASSLDRGKPQH

V gene: TRBV7-6
J gene: TRBJ2-5
CDR3 protein: ASSLVRGPETQY

V gene: TRBV7-8
J gene: TRBJ2-1
CDR3 protein: ASSLDGTGLRAGVREQF

V gene: TRBV30
J gene: TRBJ1-5
CDR3 protein: AWSLRQGSNQPQH

V gene: TRBV28
J gene: TRBJ1-5
CDR3 protein: ASSLWDQPQH

V gene: TRBV30
J gene: TRBJ1-2
CDR3 protein: AWSVTGGYGYT

V gene: TRBV9
J gene: TRBJ2-6
CDR3 protein: ASSPWDPPISGANVLT

V gene: TRBV7-2
J gene: TRBJ2-2
CDR3 protein: ASSPRGGELF

V gene: TRBV28
J gene: TRBJ2-7
CDR3 protein: ASSLRGEGYEQY

V gene: TRBV19
J gene: TRBJ1-4
CDR3 protein: ASSMFPSPNEKLF

V gene: TRBV11-2
J gene: TRBJ2-3
CDR3 protein: ASSSGAGNTDTQY

V gene: TRBV18
J gene: TRBJ1-1
CDR3 protein: ASSPQAGHLNTEAF

V gene: TRBV7-9
J gene: TRBJ2-7
CDR3 protein: ASSLESWGATSYEQY

V gene: TRBV10-3
J gene: TRBJ2-1
CDR3 protein: AISESWTPAYNEQF

V gene: TRBV28
J gene: TRBJ1-6
CDR3 protein: ASSWGGGWTYNSPLH

V gene: TRBV19
J gene: TRBJ2-1
CDR3 protein: ASSMTGSSYNEQF

V gene: TRBV11-2
J gene: TRBJ1-5
CDR3 protein: ASSANRGNQPQH

V gene: TRBV6-1
J gene: TRBJ1-5
CDR3 protein: ASRHGQNSNQPQH

V gene: TRBV7-9
J gene: TRBJ2-7
CDR3 protein: ASSELTGEVNEQY